These T cell receptor beta chains were read from a single sample in a study of metastatic and nonmetastatic thyroid tumors. TCRdb re-processed the PCR reads through MiXCR. Among over 15,000 clones, roughly 29% were seen once, and the ten largest hold 10% to 15%. Sequencing input: tumor tissue. Every receptor here comes from a male donor with papillary thyroid cancer or a benign thyroid nodule (not recorded which). Some clones in this sample may be carry-over from other donors' samples. The CDR3 runs from the conserved cysteine through the conserved F or W. The D gene is left open where the match is weak. Where a row states a size, it is once, few, many or the class of an expanded clone; other rows omit it.

- TRBJ2-2 many TRBV12-3/TRBV12-4 TGTGCCAGTTGCACGGGGGCCCCCACCGGGGAGCTGTTTTTT CASCTGAPTGELFF
- TRBJ1-1 large TRBV6-5 TGTGCCAGCAGTTACTCAGGGGTCGGCACTGAAGCTTTCTTT CASSYSGVGTEAFF
TRBD2 TRBJ2-7 - TRBV6-1 TGTGCCAGCAGTGAAAGACTAGCGGGTTCCTACGAGCAGTACTTC CASSERLAGSYEQYF
- TRBJ1-2 - TRBV27 TGTGCCAGCAGTCCCACACTCGGACCTAACTATGGCTACACCTTC CASSPTLGPNYGYTF
TRBD2 TRBJ2-7 - TRBV9 TGTGCCAGCAGCGTAGACGGGAGGAGCTCCTACGAGCAGTACTTC CASSVDGRSSYEQYF
- TRBJ2-2 many TRBV28 TGTGCCAGCAGTTTATTCGGCGGGGAGCTGTTTTTT CASSLFGGELFF
- TRBJ1-1 few TRBV19 TGTGCCAGTATAGGGGGGGTAGCTGGCATTGAAGCTTTCTTT CASIGGVAGIEAFF
- TRBJ2-2 few TRBV27 TGTGCCAGCAGCCCGGGAGCAGGGGAGCTGTTTTTT CASSPGAGELFF
- TRBJ2-7 few TRBV6-1 TGTGCCAGCAGTGAATGGGCAGGGGCATCAGGCGAGCAGTACTTC CASSEWAGASGEQYF
- TRBJ2-1 many TRBV7-9 TGTGCCAGCAGCCTGGGGTCGGGACCGCAGTTCTTC CASSLGSGPQFF
TRBD1 TRBJ2-3 many TRBV7-8 TGTGCCAGCAGCCTGCGACAGGGGACAGATACGCAGTATTTT CASSLRQGTDTQYF
- TRBJ2-1 medium-sized TRBV20-1 TGCAGTGCTAGAGGTGGTTGGGGCAGCAATGAGCAGTTCTTC CSARGGWGSNEQFF
TRBD1 TRBJ2-5 - TRBV19 TGTGCCAGTAGGGTACAGGGGGCCTCTGAGACCCAGTACTTC CASRVQGASETQYF